A single sample is the source of the 27 T cell receptor beta chains below, sequenced in a study of neurological immune-mediated disorders (dated by TCRdb to the late 2010s). Libraries were constructed by 5' RACE. Sequencing used an Illumina HiSeq 2500. TCRdb trimmed public reads at Q25 via fastp, called clones via MiXCR and kept in-frame beta chains. Each CDR3 protein gets just one entry, which takes the most common genes and DNA from the rows behind it. The sample has approximately 100,000 distinct CDR3 sequences on record, roughly 3.5% of them singletons. The biggest ten clones account for less than 3% of the sample. Sequences were obtained from PBMCs. The receptors here all came from a woman aged 45-65 years with multiple sclerosis.

This clonotype was observed at least ten times. CDR3 sequence (DNA): TGCGCCAGCAGCTTGTCGAGGACGCAGGGCACTGAAGCTTTCTTT. This codes for CASSLSRTQGTEAFF. The V and J genes are TRBV5-1 and TRBJ1-1; weak D call: TRBD1 (5 bases). Trimming took 1 base from V and 4 from J, leaving 14 bases between them. Germline V gives CDR1 SGHRS, CDR2 YFSETQ. This CDR3 contains 15 residues.

In its sample, this clonotype was seen many times. The chain links TRBV2 to TRBJ2-7, with 7 bases lining up with TRBD1. Looked up from germline, CDR1 is SNHLY and CDR2 is FYNNEI. V lost 4 bases to trimming and J lost 2 bases; unmatched junction nucleotides: 2. CDR3 length: 13 residues. CDR3 sequence reads: CASSVGTAYEQYF. The CDR3 nucleotides are TGTGCCAGCAGTGTCGGGACAGCCTACGAGCAGTACTTC. Looking up the rest from reference TRBV2 and TRBJ2-7 gives the full variable domain: EPEVTQTPSHQVTQMGQEVILRCVPISNHLYFYWYRQILGQKVEFLVSFYNNEISEKSEIFDDQFSVERPDGSNFTLKIRSTKLEDSAMYFCASSVGTAYEQYFGPGTRLTVT.

Within the sample, this clonotype is medium-sized (0.01 to 0.1%). This sequence joins TRBV20-1 and TRBJ1-3; D perhaps matches TRBD1 (5 bases). V was clipped by 3 bases and J by 4 bases, with 13 bases between them. There are 14 residues in the CDR3. Per germline, CDR1 DFQATT and CDR2 SNEGSKA (reference sequence). The CDR3 loop is CSASLDSKGNTIYF. CDR3 in DNA: TGCAGTGCTAGCCTCGACAGCAAAGGAAACACCATATATTTT.

This clonotype appeared many times. Since a much larger clone is just one base distant, this may be a read error. The chain links TRBV6-5 to TRBJ1-1, with a weak D call TRBD1 (5 bases). Germline CDR1 MNHEY, CDR2 SVGAGI. V was trimmed by 4 bases and J by 3 bases, leaving 6 bases between them. CDR3 length: 12 residues. The CDR3 coding sequence is TGTGCCAGCAGTTTGGGGGACACTGAAGCTTTCTTT. Amino acids: CASSLGDTEAFF.

This clonotype was counted at least ten times. The chain couples TRBV15 to TRBJ2-2, with a weak D call TRBD1 (6 bases). Looked up from germline, CDR1 is LNHNV and CDR2 is YYDKDF (reference sequence). V was trimmed by 1 base and J by 2 bases, leaving 23 bases between them. This CDR3 comprises 20 residues. Here the CDR3 DNA reads TGTGCCACCAGCAGAGTATCCTTTGATATTTGGGACACCAACACCGGGGAGCTGTTTTTT. Translated: CATSRVSFDIWDTNTGELFF.

This clonotype has just a few counts. The gene calls are TRBV5-1 and TRBJ1-2; perhaps TRBD1 as D (6 bases). The CDR3 contains 16 residues. Trimming shortened V by 0 bases and J by 6 bases, and 18 bases separated the two germline ends. Looked up from germline, CDR1 is SGHRS and CDR2 is YFSETQ. The CDR3 DNA sequence: TGCGCCAGCAGCTTGGATCCCCGGGGGGCGCGGAATGGCTACACCTTC. Translated: CASSLDPRGARNGYTF. Full variable domain (remainder filled in from reference TRBV5-1 and TRBJ1-2): KAGVTQTPRYLIKTRGQQVTLSCSPISGHRSVSWYQQTPGQGLQFLFEYFSETQRNKGNFPGRFSGRQFSNSRSEMNVSTLELGDSALYLCASSLDPRGARNGYTFGSGTRLTVV.

This clonotype was counted at least ten times. This chain joins TRBV10-2 and TRBJ2-2; D is possibly TRBD2 (6 bases). The CDR3 has 14 amino acids. The V gene lost 2 bases and the J gene lost 7 bases, with 11 bases spanning the gap. CDR1 WSHSY and CDR2 SAAADI come from the germline V gene. CDR3 sequence: CASSEKRVGGELFF. The CDR3 DNA is TGCGCCAGCAGTGAGAAGCGGGTGGGCGGGGAGCTGTTTTTT.

About this clonotype itself: One junction end disagrees with the germline gene, perhaps due to a read error. This chain uses TRBV24-1 with TRBJ2-5; D might be TRBD2 (5 bases). This CDR3 spans 14 amino acids. Germline CDR1 is KGHDR and CDR2 is SFDVKD. In DNA form, the CDR3 reads TGTGCCACCCATGATCCGGGAACCCAAGAGAACCAGTACTTC. Amino acid sequence: CATHDPGTQENQYF.

This clonotype has a count of ten or more. CDR3 region: CASSGTGLTEAFF. CDR3 DNA: TGTGCCAGCAGCGGCACAGGGTTGACTGAAGCTTTCTTT. The chain has TRBV5-6 and TRBJ1-1; D possibly corresponds to TRBD1 (6 bases). V was trimmed by 4 bases and J by 5 bases, leaving 12 bases between them. The CDR3 consists of 13 residues. Germline values: CDR1 SGHDT, CDR2 YYEEEE. The full variable domain, its missing parts supplied by reference TRBV5-6 and TRBJ1-1, is DAGVTQSPTHLIKTRGQQVTLRCSPKSGHDTVSWYQQALGQGPQFIFQYYEEEERQRGNFPDRFSGHQFPNYSSELNVNALLLGDSALYLCASSGTGLTEAFFGQGTRLTVV.

This clonotype came up many times. This chain joins TRBV5-1 and TRBJ2-2; possible D gene TRBD2, 5 bases. The CDR3 contains 14 residues. Trimming removed 1 base from V and 4 bases from J, with 8 bases in between. Germline CDR1 and CDR2: SGHRS and YFSETQ. CDR3: CASSLLAATGELFF. The CDR3 region has the DNA TGCGCCAGCAGCTTGCTAGCAGCCACCGGGGAGCTGTTTTTT.

At least ten counts were recorded for this clonotype. The chain joins TRBV5-1 to TRBJ1-1, with 7 bases that match TRBD1. J was trimmed by 1 base and V by 2 bases; bases with no gene match: 8. This CDR3 comprises 16 residues. Germline CDR1 and CDR2: SGHRS and YFSETQ. The CDR3 here is CASSFSKGAPNTEAFF. The CDR3 bases are TGCGCCAGCAGCTTCTCGAAGGGGGCCCCGAACACTGAAGCTTTCTTT.

This clonotype was counted many times. This chain uses TRBV5-1 with TRBJ1-1, with a tentative D call TRBD1 (5 bases). Germline CDR1 and CDR2: SGHRS and YFSETQ. V lost 0 bases, J lost 2 bases, and 11 bases lay in between. The length of the CDR3 is 15 residues. The DNA for the CDR3 is TGCGCCAGCAGCTTGGGGGCAGGGATAAACACTGAAGCTTTCTTT. Protein sequence: CASSLGAGINTEAFF.

This clonotype was seen ten or more times. The gene calls are TRBV2 and TRBJ2-5, with 8 bases lining up with TRBD2. The CDR3 contains 13 residues. Germline V gene lookup returns CDR1 SNHLY and CDR2 FYNNEI. Germline trimming cut 6 bases from V and 5 bases from J; bases unmatched to any gene: 5. The CDR3 region is CASSYGTSETQYF. Written as DNA, the CDR3 is TGTGCCAGCAGCTACGGGACTAGTGAGACCCAGTACTTC. The variable domain in full, with the rest retrieved from reference TRBV2 and TRBJ2-5, is EPEVTQTPSHQVTQMGQEVILRCVPISNHLYFYWYRQILGQKVEFLVSFYNNEISEKSEIFDDQFSVERPDGSNFTLKIRSTKLEDSAMYFCASSYGTSETQYFGPGTRLLVL.

This clonotype was observed many times. The rearrangement links TRBV5-1 to TRBJ2-7; 12 nucleotides align to TRBD2. The CDR3 spans 17 residues. Germline CDR1 is SGHRS and CDR2 is YFSETQ. V lost 3 bases and J lost 0; bases outside the gene matches: 7. CDR3 protein: CASSWGTSGLSSYEQYF. CDR3 coding DNA: TGCGCCAGCAGCTGGGGGACTAGCGGGTTGAGCTCCTACGAGCAGTACTTC.

There are many counts of this clonotype. J is TRBJ2-3 and V is TRBV20-1; TRBD1 is a possible D gene (5 bases). V lost 3 bases and J 4 bases, leaving 17 bases between the germline ends. This CDR3 contains 15 residues. In germline, CDR1 is DFQATT, CDR2 SNEGSKA (reference sequence). Here the CDR3 DNA reads TGCAGTGCTAGCCCCCCCCAGGGTGCCCCAGATACGCAGTATTTT. Translation gives CSASPPQGAPDTQYF.

This clonotype was counted many times. The genes are TRBV12-3 or TRBV12-4 and TRBJ1-3; tentatively, D is TRBD1 (5 bases). V dropped 6 bases and J dropped 4 bases, with 10 bases sitting between them. The CDR3 has 13 residues. The CDR3 sequence is CASSKEGGNTIYF. CDR3 coding DNA: TGTGCCAGCAGCAAGGAGGGGGGAAACACCATATATTTT.

There are many counts of this clonotype. The J gene is TRBJ1-1, the V gene TRBV20-1; TRBD1 matches 8 bases. Germline CDR1 is DFQATT and CDR2 is SNEGSKA (reference sequence). The CDR3 totals 14 residues. V gave up 5 bases and J gave up 3 bases; unmatched junction bases: 8. The CDR3 is CSALLQGVDTEAFF. CDR3 in DNA: TGCAGTGCTTTATTACAGGGGGTTGACACTGAAGCTTTCTTT.

This clonotype was seen at least ten times. The chain has TRBV29-1 and TRBJ2-1; D perhaps matches TRBD2 (6 bases). The CDR3 length is 15 residues. Germline CDR1 reads SQVTM; CDR2 reads ANQGSEA. V lost 4 bases and J 3 bases, leaving 16 bases between the germline ends. CDR3 DNA: TGCAGCGTTGTGTCCCCGGGACTCCACTACAATGAGCAGTTCTTC. This codes for CSVVSPGLHYNEQFF.

Ten or more counts support this clonotype. The chain joins TRBV15 to TRBJ2-1, with 9 bases lining up with TRBD1. Trimming cost V 4 bases and J 14 bases; bases outside gene matches: 6. The germline V gene encodes CDR1 LNHNV and CDR2 YYDKDF (reference sequence). The CDR3 has 12 amino acids. The CDR3 sequence: CATSTYGQGKFF. The CDR3 DNA reads as TGTGCCACCAGCACCTATGGACAGGGGAAGTTCTTC. The whole variable domain, filled in from reference TRBV15 and TRBJ2-1, reads DAMVIQNPRYQVTQFGKPVTLSCSQTLNHNVMYWYQQKSSQAPKLLFHYYDKDFNNEADTPDNFQSRRPNTSFCFLDIRSPGLGDTAMYLCATSTYGQGKFFGPGTRLTVL.

This clonotype was found many times. The chain carries TRBV20-1 and TRBJ1-4; TRBD1 matches 8 bases. CDR1 is DFQATT, CDR2 SNEGSKA, per germline (reference sequence). The CDR3 runs 14 residues. Germline trimming cut 6 bases from V and 8 bases from J; bases unmatched to any gene: 11. The DNA for the CDR3 is TGCAGTGCCTACAGACAGGGGCTGTTCGAAAAACTGTTTTTT. It codes for CSAYRQGLFEKLFF.

This clonotype was recorded a few times. At one of its ends the junction is not consistent with the germline gene, which may arise from a read error. This chain links TRBV6-5 with TRBJ1-5, with D unresolved. Germline V gene sequence: CDR1 MNHEY, CDR2 SVGAGI. The CDR3 totals 14 residues. The CDR3 DNA is TGTGCCAGCAGTTACACTAGTAGCAATAAGACCCAGAATTTT. Amino acid sequence: CASSYTSSNKTQNF.

This clonotype has a count of ten or more. This chain links TRBV12-3 or TRBV12-4 with TRBJ1-2, with TRBD1 as a possible D gene (5 bases). The CDR3 totals 15 residues. The germline V and J ends were trimmed by 4 bases and 4 bases, with 16 bases remaining between them. The CDR3 protein is CASSSPGRRPYGYTF. The CDR3 coding sequence is TGTGCCAGCAGTTCCCCGGGACGGCGACCCTATGGCTACACCTTC.

This clonotype has a count of ten or more. The V gene is TRBV7-2, the J gene TRBJ1-2; tentative D call: TRBD1 (6 bases). V lost 5 bases and J 8 bases, leaving 24 bases between the germline ends. This CDR3 has 16 amino acids. The germline V gene encodes CDR1 SGHTA and CDR2 FQGNSA. CDR3 nucleotides: TGTGCCAGCAGCCGAACCCAGCCCCGGGGGGCCGGGGGCTACACCTTC. Amino acids: CASSRTQPRGAGGYTF.

This clonotype was found many times. The V gene is TRBV7-2, the J gene TRBJ2-6; D possibly corresponds to TRBD1 (5 bases). Trimming pared 5 bases from V and 0 bases from J, leaving 14 bases between. Germline values: CDR1 SGHTA, CDR2 FQGNSA. This CDR3 has 17 residues. In DNA form, the CDR3 reads TGTGCCAGCAGCAGCATGGACACTTACTCTGGGGCCAACGTCCTGACTTTC. The encoded protein is CASSSMDTYSGANVLTF.

This clonotype was recorded many times. This chain uses TRBV20-1 with TRBJ1-5; D not certain. The CDR3 totals 13 residues. The V end was cut by 5 bases, the J end by 7 bases, with 15 bases between. CDR1 and CDR2 (germline): DFQATT, SNEGSKA (reference sequence). The CDR3 nucleotides read TGCAGTGCTGGCGGGCGGAAAAGCCAGCCCCAGCATTTT. Encoded protein: CSAGGRKSQPQHF.

Of note for this clonotype: A much larger clone differs from this one at a single base, so this may be a read error. V gene TRBV7-9 combines with J gene TRBJ2-3; TRBD2 aligns across 9 bases. Germline V gene data show CDR1 as SEHNR and CDR2 as FQNEAQ (reference sequence). This CDR3 is built from 18 residues. The CDR3 loop reads CARSLVAVAGAGADTQYF. The CDR3 nucleotides read TGTGCCAGAAGCTTAGTGGCGGTAGCGGGGGCCGGGGCAGATACGCAGTATTTT.

This clonotype was counted many times. V and J are TRBV4-3 and TRBJ1-1, with a tentative D call TRBD1 (5 bases). CDR3 length: 13 residues. V was shortened by 4 bases and J by 5 bases, with 11 bases between the two germline ends. Germline values: CDR1 LGHNA, CDR2 YSLEER. The CDR3 protein is CASSLTRDTEAFF. The CDR3 DNA is TGCGCCAGCAGCCTCACCAGGGATACTGAAGCTTTCTTT.